The clone carrying this T cell receptor (beta chain) turned up a few times. Germline V lookup: CDR1 MNHNS, CDR2 SASEGT. This CDR3 spans 16 amino acids. V was cut by 4 bases and J by 0 bases, with 13 bases left in between. TCRdb keeps only in-frame clones here, not all; method: immunoSEQ multiplex PCR. The table records about 440,000 clones, roughly 88% of them present only once. This entry is derived from a study of blood T cell repertoires in COVID-19. The sequenced sample consisted of PBMCs or T cells enriched from blood (not recorded which). This TCR was sampled from a man younger than 30 who had recovered from COVID-19. This chain connects TRBV6-1 to TRBJ2-1, with a tentative D call TRBD2 (5 bases). The CDR3 sequence is CASSVQAEISYNEQFF. CDR3 DNA sequence: TGTGCCAGCAGTGTCCAAGCGGAGATCTCCTACAATGAGCAGTTCTTC.